A single sample gave rise to the 3 T cell receptor beta chains below, sequenced in a study of tumor-infiltrating lymphocytes in oesophageal squamous cell carcinoma. TCRdb processed the PCR reads anew with MiXCR; each CDR3 protein has one entry. The sample holds 9,500 to 15,000 distinct CDR3 sequences, roughly 51% seen once. Material for sequencing was esophageal tumor tissue. These receptors were collected from a female donor with esophageal squamous cell carcinoma.

This clonotype is medium-sized. The chain uses TRBV11-2 and TRBJ2-2; a weak D match, TRBD1 (5 bases). With 5 bases removed from V and 3 bases from J, the gap between germline ends came to 10 bases. The CDR3 has 14 amino acids. CDR1 is SGHAT, CDR2 FQNNGV, per germline. The chain's CDR3 is CASSVQGYTGELFF. The CDR3 DNA reads TGTGCCAGCAGCGTGCAGGGTTACACCGGGGAGCTGTTTTTT.

The CDR3 is CASSFGTGAGANVLTF. The CDR3 DNA follows: TGTGCCAGCAGTTTTGGGACAGGGGCTGGGGCCAACGTCCTGACTTTC. The gene calls are TRBV12-3 or TRBV12-4 and TRBJ2-6; 10 nucleotides match TRBD1. The V and J ends lost 3 bases and 2 bases, in that order; junction bases with no gene match: 1. CDR3 length: 16 amino acids.

The table lists this clonotype with a few counts. V gene TRBV7-6 combines with J gene TRBJ2-1; 7 bases align to TRBD1. Germline loops: CDR1 SGHVS, CDR2 FNYEAQ. V trimming: 1 base; J trimming: 6 bases; junction bases outside the gene matches: 3. The CDR3 runs 14 residues. The CDR3 DNA is TGTGCCAGCAGCTTAGGGGACAGATCCAATGAGCAGTTCTTC. Translation gives CASSLGDRSNEQFF.